Here is one T cell receptor beta chain with its context. The antigen remains undetermined. Data came from immunoSEQ multiplex PCR; TCRdb stores just in-frame clones and leaves some out. Among roughly 52,000 clones, 90% were seen once, and the ten largest hold 2.5% to 3.5%. The data stem from a study of cytomegalovirus exposure and HLA in healthy donors. Study in general: A later analysis reported the 130 or so validation repertoires used the same platform as the approximately 670 first-cohort repertoires.

J was trimmed by 9 bases and V by 3 bases; bases with no gene match: 5. Germline loops: CDR1 WSHSY, CDR2 SAAADI. The CDR3 length is 13 residues. Study conclusions and caveats: Among TCR sequences, most were rare, though some public TCRs appeared in many donors. The authors listed approximately 160 TCR beta chains as cytomegalovirus-associated. Accounts indicate the classifier identified cytomegalovirus status with strong specificity and sensitivity.

The V call is TRBV10-2, the J call TRBJ2-1; 7 bases are shared with TRBD2. Sequencing input: PBMCs. The origin of this receptor is a man aged 18 to 30 in good health and CMV-seronegative. The CDR3 nucleotides are TGCGCCAGCAGTGACGCGGGAGAGGCTGAGCAGTTCTTC. Protein product: CASSDAGEAEQFF.